Listed below are T cell receptor beta chains from one sample, sequenced in a study of T-cell reconstitution after alpha-beta-depleted transplantation in children. TCRdb reprocessed the PCR reads with MiXCR, giving one entry per CDR3 protein. The sample has some 490,000 distinct CDR3 sequences, about 12% seen once. The sample consisted of PBMCs from the stem cell graft donor, taken from the stem cell graft. The source of these receptors is a human donor who donated a stem cell graft to a child with combined immunodeficiency. CDR3s include the opening cysteine and the closing phenylalanine or tryptophan. Some rows have no size entry. The others give once, few or many, or a class for an expanded clone.

v_gene,abundance,j_gene,CDR3aa
TRBV3-1,few,TRBJ2-5,CASSQVQGMETQYF
TRBV14,NA,TRBJ1-1,CASSQEAGTEAFF
TRBV6-2/TRBV6-3,NA,TRBJ2-3,CASSDEGVPTDTQYF
TRBV7-8,NA,TRBJ2-2,CASSLEGPQAGELFF
TRBV18,NA,TRBJ2-5,CASSTLQETQYF
TRBV5-1,many,TRBJ1-1,CASSLILGARTEAFF
TRBV7-9,NA,TRBJ2-5,CASSAPGTSQETQYF
TRBV6-2/TRBV6-3,few,TRBJ1-2,CASSYSPHRTEINYGYTF
TRBV6-2/TRBV6-3,once,TRBJ2-7,CASSYPEDSAGLYF
TRBV12-3/TRBV12-4,NA,TRBJ1-2,CASSHNQGDGYTF
TRBV18,NA,TRBJ2-7,CASSPTGEEQYF
TRBV5-1,many,TRBJ2-7,CASSLTTDGEQYF
TRBV20-1,few,TRBJ2-5,CSARLAGRPETQYF
TRBV28,NA,TRBJ1-1,CASSSWVRVTNTEAFF
TRBV7-9,many,TRBJ1-5,CASSLDHQPQHF
TRBV6-2/TRBV6-3,few,TRBJ1-1,CAGQLAGNTEAFF
TRBV4-3,many,TRBJ1-3,CASSQNSGNTIYF
TRBV9,many,TRBJ2-3,CASSVAQGLDVTDTQYF
TRBV5-1,NA,TRBJ2-3,CASSPRISTDTQYF
TRBV7-2,NA,TRBJ1-1,CASSRQGESTEAFF
TRBV20-1,NA,TRBJ2-3,CSARDISGLTDTQYF
TRBV29-1,NA,TRBJ2-2,CSVGAKGTGELFF
TRBV12-3/TRBV12-4,many,TRBJ2-7,CASSAVGEQYF
TRBV3-1,NA,TRBJ2-6,CASNRGRSPGANVLTF
TRBV14,NA,TRBJ2-3,CASRHTGSTDTQYF
TRBV13,NA,TRBJ2-3,CASSPERGGPDTQYF
TRBV12-3/TRBV12-4,many,TRBJ2-1,CASSSSGTFSYNEQFF
TRBV10-3,many,TRBJ2-7,CAISGEAHEQYF
TRBV25-1,NA,TRBJ1-1,CASSESRGRNTEAFF
TRBV12-3/TRBV12-4,NA,TRBJ2-7,CASAPGQGRRYEQYF
TRBV6-5,few,TRBJ1-2,CASSYRGLDGYTF
TRBV6-2/TRBV6-3,NA,TRBJ2-1,CASSMTGTAGEVFF